One TCR beta chain is described in this entry. The sample is drawn from a study of blood T cell repertoires in COVID-19. Across the whole study: The United States, Italy and Spain provided the acute and convalescent COVID-19 samples.

Clones were read by immunoSEQ multiplex PCR, and TCRdb kept only the in-frame ones, dropping some. The sample contains approximately 450,000 clones, 80% to 90% of which appear only once. The cohort comprised adults aged about 18 to 100 years residing in around 25 US areas. Cohorts were assigned according to the clinical history that participants reported. The recovered donors of Cohort 3 showed two negative PCRs, clearance, or symptom resolution. V shed 0 bases and J shed 7 bases, with 9 bases lying between them. The CDR3 is 14 residues long. Germline V gives CDR1 MGHRA, CDR2 YSYEKL. The V call is TRBV4-1, the J call TRBJ2-2; D is undetermined. The TCR sequence derives from a young man who had recovered from COVID-19. Sequenced material: PBMCs or T cells enriched from blood (not recorded which). CDR3 DNA sequence: TGCGCCAGCAGCCAAGATCAGTCTAGCGGGGAGCTGTTTTTT. It codes for CASSQDQSSGELFF.